This TCR beta chain was found in a study of CD8 T cells in Susac syndrome. Study findings and constraints: The study admitted that it had a relatively small number of individuals in its TCR sequencing and HLA analysis.

TCR beta was sequenced from blood CD8+ and CD4+ T cells. While CD8+ and CD4+ T cells were isolated negatively, TEMRA cells were enriched by FACS. With random hexamers, reverse transcription was performed on about 0.5 to 1 ug of RNA. An immunoSEQ multiplex PCR generated amplified TCR beta CDR3 products spanning 54 Vbeta and 13 Jbeta. TCRdb used MiXCR to reprocess the immunoSEQ multiplex PCR reads, holding one entry per CDR3 protein. The sample contains some 260,000 distinct CDR3 sequences, around 84% of which appear only once. As for this clonotype: No antigen is known for it.

Germline CDR1 and CDR2: SGDLS and YYNGEE. Losses at the gene ends were 3 bases for V and 2 bases for J; bases not matched to a gene: 8. The CDR3 is 16 amino acids. Sample: CD8+ T cells from PBMCs. The TCR originated in a human donor with multiple sclerosis. The V call is TRBV9, the J call TRBJ2-3; 8 nucleotides align to TRBD2. The DNA of the CDR3 is TGTGCCAGCAGCGCGGGACCAGCGGGAGCCACAGATACGCAGTATTTT. This sequence encodes CASSAGPAGATDTQYF.